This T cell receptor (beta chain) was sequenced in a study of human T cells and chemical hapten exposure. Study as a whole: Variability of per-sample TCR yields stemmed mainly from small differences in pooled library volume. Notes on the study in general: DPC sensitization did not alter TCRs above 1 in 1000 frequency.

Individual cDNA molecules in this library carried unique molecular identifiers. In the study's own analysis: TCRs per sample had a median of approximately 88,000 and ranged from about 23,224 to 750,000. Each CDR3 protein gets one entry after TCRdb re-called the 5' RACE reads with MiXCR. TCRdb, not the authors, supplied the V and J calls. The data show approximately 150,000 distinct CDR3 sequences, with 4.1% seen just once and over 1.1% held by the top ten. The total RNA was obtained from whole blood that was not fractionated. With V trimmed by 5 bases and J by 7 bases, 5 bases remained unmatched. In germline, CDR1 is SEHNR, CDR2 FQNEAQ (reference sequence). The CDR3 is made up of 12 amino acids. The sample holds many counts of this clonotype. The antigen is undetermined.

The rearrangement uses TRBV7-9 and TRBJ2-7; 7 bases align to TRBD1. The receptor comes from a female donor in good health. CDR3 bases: TGTGCCAGCAGCACACAGGGGCGGGAGCAGTACTTC. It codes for CASSTQGREQYF. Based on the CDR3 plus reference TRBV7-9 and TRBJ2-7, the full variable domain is DTGVSQNPRHKITKRGQNVTFRCDPISEHNRLYWYRQTLGQGPEFLTYFQNEAQLEKSRLLSDRFSAERPKGSFSTLEIQRTEQGDSAMYLCASSTQGREQYFGPGTRLTVT.